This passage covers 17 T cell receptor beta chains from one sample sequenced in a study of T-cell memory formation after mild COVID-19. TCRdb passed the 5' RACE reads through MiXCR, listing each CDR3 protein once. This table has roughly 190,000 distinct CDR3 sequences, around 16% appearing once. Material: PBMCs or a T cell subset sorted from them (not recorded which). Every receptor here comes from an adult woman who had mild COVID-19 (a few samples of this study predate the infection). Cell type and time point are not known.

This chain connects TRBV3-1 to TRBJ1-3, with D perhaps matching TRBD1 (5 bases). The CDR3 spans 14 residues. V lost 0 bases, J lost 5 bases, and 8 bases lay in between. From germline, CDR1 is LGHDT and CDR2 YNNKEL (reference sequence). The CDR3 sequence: CASSQDRARNTIYF. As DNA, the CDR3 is TGTGCCAGCAGCCAAGACAGGGCTAGAAACACCATATATTTT. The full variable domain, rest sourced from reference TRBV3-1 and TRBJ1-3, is DTAVSQTPKYLVTQMGNDKSIKCEQNLGHDTMYWYKQDSKKFLKIMFSYNNKELIINETVPNRFSPKSPDKAHLNLHINSLELGDSAVYFCASSQDRARNTIYFGEGSWLTVV.

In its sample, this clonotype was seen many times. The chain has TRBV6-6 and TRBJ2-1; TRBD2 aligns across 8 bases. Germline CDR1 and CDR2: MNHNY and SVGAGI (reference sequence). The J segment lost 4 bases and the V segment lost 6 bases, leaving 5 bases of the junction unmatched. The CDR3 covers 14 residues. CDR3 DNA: TGTGCCAGCAGCCCGGGGGGGTCGTACAATGAGCAGTTCTTC. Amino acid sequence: CASSPGGSYNEQFF.

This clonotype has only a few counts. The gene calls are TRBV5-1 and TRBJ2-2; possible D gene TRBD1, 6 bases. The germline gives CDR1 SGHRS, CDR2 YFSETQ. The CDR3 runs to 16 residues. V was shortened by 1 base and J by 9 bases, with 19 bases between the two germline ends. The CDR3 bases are TGCGCCAGCAGCTTGTCCGGGACACCTCGGTCAAGGGAGCTGTTTTTT. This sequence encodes CASSLSGTPRSRELFF.

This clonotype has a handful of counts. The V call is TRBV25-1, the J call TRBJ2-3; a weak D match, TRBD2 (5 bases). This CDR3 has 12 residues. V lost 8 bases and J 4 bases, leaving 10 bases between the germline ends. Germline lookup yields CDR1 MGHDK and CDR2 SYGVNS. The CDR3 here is CASRNSADTQYF. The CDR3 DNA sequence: TGTGCCAGCCGTAATAGCGCAGATACGCAGTATTTT.

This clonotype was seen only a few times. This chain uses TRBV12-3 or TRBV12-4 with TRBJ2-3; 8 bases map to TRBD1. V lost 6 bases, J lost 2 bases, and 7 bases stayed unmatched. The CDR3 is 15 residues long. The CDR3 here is CASRQTGVYTDTQYF. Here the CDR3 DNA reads TGTGCCAGCAGACAGACAGGGGTCTACACAGATACGCAGTATTTT.

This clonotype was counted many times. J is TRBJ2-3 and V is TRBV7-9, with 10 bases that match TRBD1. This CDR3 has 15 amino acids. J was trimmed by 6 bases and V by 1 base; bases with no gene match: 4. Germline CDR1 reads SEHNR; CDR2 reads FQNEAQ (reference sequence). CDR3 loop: CASSLVTGGKDTQYF. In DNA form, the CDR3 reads TGTGCCAGCAGCTTAGTGACAGGGGGCAAGGATACGCAGTATTTT.

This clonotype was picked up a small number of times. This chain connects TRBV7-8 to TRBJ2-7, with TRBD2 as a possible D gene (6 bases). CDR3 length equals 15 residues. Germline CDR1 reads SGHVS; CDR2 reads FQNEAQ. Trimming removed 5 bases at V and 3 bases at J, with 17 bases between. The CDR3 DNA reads TGTGCCAGCAGCCCCCGGCGGGACTCCAACTACGAGCAGTACTTC. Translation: CASSPRRDSNYEQYF.

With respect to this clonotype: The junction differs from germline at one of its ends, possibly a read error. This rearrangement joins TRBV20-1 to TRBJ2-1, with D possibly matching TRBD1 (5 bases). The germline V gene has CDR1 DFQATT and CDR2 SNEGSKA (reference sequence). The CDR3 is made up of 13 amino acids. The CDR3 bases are TGCAGTGCTAGAGGAACGGCAGGGCCAGAGCCGTTCTTC. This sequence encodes CSARGTAGPEPFF.

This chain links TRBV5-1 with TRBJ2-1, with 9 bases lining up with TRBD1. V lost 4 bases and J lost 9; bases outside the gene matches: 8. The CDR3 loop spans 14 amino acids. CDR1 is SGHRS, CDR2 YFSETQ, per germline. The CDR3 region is CASSLMTGGAEQFF. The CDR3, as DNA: TGCGCCAGCAGCCTCATGACAGGGGGAGCTGAGCAGTTCTTC.

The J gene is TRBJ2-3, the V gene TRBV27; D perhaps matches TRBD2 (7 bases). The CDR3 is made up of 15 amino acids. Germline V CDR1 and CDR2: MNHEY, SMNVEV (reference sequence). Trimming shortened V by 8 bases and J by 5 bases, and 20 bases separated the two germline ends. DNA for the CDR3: TGTGCCAGCTCACGGGGGGCCCTTTATAGAGATACGCAGTATTTT. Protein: CASSRGALYRDTQYF.

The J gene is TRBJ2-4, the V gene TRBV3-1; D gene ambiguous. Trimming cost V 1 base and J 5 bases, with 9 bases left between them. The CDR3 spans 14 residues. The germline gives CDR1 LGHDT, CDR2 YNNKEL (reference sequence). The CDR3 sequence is CASSQAGSQNIQYF. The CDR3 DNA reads TGTGCCAGCAGCCAAGCCGGGTCTCAAAACATTCAGTACTTC.

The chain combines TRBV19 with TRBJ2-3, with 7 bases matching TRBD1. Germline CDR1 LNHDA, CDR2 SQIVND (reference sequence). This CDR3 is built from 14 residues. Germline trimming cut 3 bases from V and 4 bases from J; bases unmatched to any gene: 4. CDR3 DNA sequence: TGTGCCAGTAGTATTGACAGGGATGCAGATACGCAGTATTTT. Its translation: CASSIDRDADTQYF.

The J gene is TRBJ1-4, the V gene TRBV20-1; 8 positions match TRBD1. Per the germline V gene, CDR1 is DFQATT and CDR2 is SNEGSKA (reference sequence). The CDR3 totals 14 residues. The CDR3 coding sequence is TGCAGCTTACGACGGACAGGGCGCATGGGAAAACTGTTTTTT. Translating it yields CSLRRTGRMGKLFF.

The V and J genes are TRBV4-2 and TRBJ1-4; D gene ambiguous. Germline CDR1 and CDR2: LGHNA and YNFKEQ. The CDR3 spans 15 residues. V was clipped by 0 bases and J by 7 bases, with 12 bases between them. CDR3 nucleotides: TGTGCCAGCAGCCAAGAACGGGCCCAGAGTGAAAAACTGTTTTTT. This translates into CASSQERAQSEKLFF.

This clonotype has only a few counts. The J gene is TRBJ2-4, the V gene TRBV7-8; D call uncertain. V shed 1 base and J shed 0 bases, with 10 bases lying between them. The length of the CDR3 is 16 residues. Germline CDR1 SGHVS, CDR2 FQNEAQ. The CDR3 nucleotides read TGTGCCAGCAGCTTAGAGGGCAGTATAGCCAAAAACATTCAGTACTTC. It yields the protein CASSLEGSIAKNIQYF.

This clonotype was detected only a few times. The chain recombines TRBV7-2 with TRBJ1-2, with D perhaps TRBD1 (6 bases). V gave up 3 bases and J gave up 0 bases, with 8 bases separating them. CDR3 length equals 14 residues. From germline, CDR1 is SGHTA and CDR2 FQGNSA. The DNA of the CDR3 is TGTGCCAGCAGCTTCCGGACAGCTAACTATGGCTACACCTTC. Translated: CASSFRTANYGYTF.

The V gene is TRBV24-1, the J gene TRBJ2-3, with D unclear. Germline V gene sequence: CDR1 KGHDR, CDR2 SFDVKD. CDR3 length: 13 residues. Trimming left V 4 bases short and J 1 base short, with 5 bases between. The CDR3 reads CATSEDGTDTQYF. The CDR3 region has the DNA TGTGCCACCAGTGAGGACGGCACAGATACGCAGTATTTT.